The 10 T cell receptor beta chains in this list originate from one sample, sequenced in a study of vaccination and CD4 T cells after COVID-19. The treatment denotes: approximately nine-day PBMC culture with coronavirus spike peptide pools or control peptides (ViraFEST assay). These receptors lack a known antigen. Sequencing of cultured CD4+ T cell DNA used the Oncomine TCR Beta short-read assay. TCRdb re-analysed the PCR reads in MiXCR, keeping a single row per CDR3 protein. The data contain about 16,000 distinct CDR3 sequences, around 50% of them singletons. The specimen was CD4+ T cells from blood, cultured in vitro, collected before SARS-CoV-2 vaccination. Source of these receptors: a human donor who had recovered from COVID-19.

V and J are TRBV30 and TRBJ2-3; D is ambiguous. This CDR3 is built from 13 residues. The V end was cut by 1 base, the J end by 0 bases, with 5 bases between. CDR1 is GTSNPN and CDR2 is SVGIG in the germline V gene (reference sequence). The CDR3 DNA reads as TGTGCCTGGAGTGAGGCTAGCACAGATACGCAGTATTTT. Translating it yields CAWSEASTDTQYF.

The chain couples TRBV5-4 to TRBJ2-5; TRBD2 agrees at 12 bases. Germline CDR1 reads SGHNT; CDR2 reads YYREEE (reference sequence). The CDR3 sequence is 16 residues long. V was clipped by 5 bases and J by 4 bases; unmatched bases: 9. CDR3 protein: CASSSRLAGVLETQYF. The CDR3 nucleotides are TGTGCCAGCAGTTCTAGACTAGCGGGAGTCTTAGAGACCCAGTACTTC.

This chain connects TRBV18 to TRBJ1-2; the D gene is possibly TRBD1 (6 bases). Looked up from germline, CDR1 is KGHSH and CDR2 is LQKENI. The CDR3 runs 14 residues. The V gene lost 5 bases and the J gene lost 6 bases, with 16 bases spanning the gap. This chain's CDR3 is CASSELGAEDGYTF. The CDR3 nucleotides are TGTGCCAGCTCAGAGCTGGGGGCGGAAGATGGCTACACCTTC.

This clonotype turned up a few times. The rearrangement uses TRBV20-1 and TRBJ1-6; the match to TRBD1 covers 8 bases. This CDR3 has 14 amino acids. Losses at the gene ends were 6 bases for V and 9 bases for J; bases not matched to a gene: 10. Per germline, CDR1 DFQATT and CDR2 SNEGSKA (reference sequence). The CDR3 sequence: CSAALAQGASPLHF. CDR3 nucleotides: TGCAGTGCCGCATTGGCGCAGGGGGCTTCACCCCTCCACTTT.

The V and J genes are TRBV28 and TRBJ1-2; D possibly corresponds to TRBD1 (5 bases). V was shortened by 6 bases and J by 0 bases, with 26 bases between the two germline ends. CDR1 MDHEN and CDR2 SYDVKM come from the germline V gene. The length of the CDR3 is 19 residues. The CDR3 coding sequence is TGTGCCAGCAGACATCTTTGGGCCAGGTTGGGGGGAGCTAACTATGGCTACACCTTC. It translates to CASRHLWARLGGANYGYTF.

This clonotype came up a few times. V gene TRBV2 combines with J gene TRBJ1-5, with unresolved D. V was clipped by 6 bases and J by 0 bases, with 9 bases between them. The CDR3 runs 14 residues. Germline CDR1 is SNHLY and CDR2 is FYNNEI. The CDR3 loop is CASRARPSNQPQHF. CDR3 nucleotide sequence: TGTGCCAGCAGGGCACGTCCTAGCAATCAGCCCCAGCATTTT. The complete variable domain, with remaining parts taken from reference TRBV2 and TRBJ1-5, reads EPEVTQTPSHQVTQMGQEVILRCVPISNHLYFYWYRQILGQKVEFLVSFYNNEISEKSEIFDDQFSVERPDGSNFTLKIRSTKLEDSAMYFCASRARPSNQPQHFGDGTRLSIL.

Only a few counts were recorded for this clonotype. This sequence joins TRBV6-4 and TRBJ2-1; D perhaps matches TRBD2 (5 bases). Trimming removed 0 bases at V and 0 bases at J, with 6 bases between. CDR1 is MRHNA, CDR2 SNTAGT, per germline. This CDR3 region has 15 residues. CDR3 in amino acids: CASSDSAGSYNEQFF. In nucleotides, the CDR3 is TGTGCCAGCAGTGACTCGGCGGGCTCCTACAATGAGCAGTTCTTC.

The chain recombines TRBV5-1 with TRBJ2-1, with D possibly being TRBD1 (6 bases). Trimming took 5 bases from V and 3 from J, leaving 12 bases between them. CDR1 and CDR2 (germline): SGHRS, YFSETQ. The CDR3 length is 14 residues. For the CDR3, the DNA is TGCGCCAGCAGAACAGGGCAGAGCTACAATGAGCAGTTCTTC. The encoded protein is CASRTGQSYNEQFF.

The V call is TRBV19, the J call TRBJ1-4, with D possibly TRBD1 on 5 matching bases. V shed 5 bases and J shed 7 bases, with 14 bases lying between them. CDR3 size: 14 residues. Germline-derived CDR1 and CDR2 are LNHDA and SQIVND (reference sequence). CDR3 DNA: TGTGCCAGTAGTCTAAGCACCGGGACTGAAAAACTGTTTTTT. Amino acid sequence: CASSLSTGTEKLFF.

The chain recombines TRBV6-5 with TRBJ1-5; D remains ambiguous. The V and J ends lost 4 bases and 11 bases respectively, with 12 bases between them. The CDR3 totals 12 residues. CDR1 is MNHEY, CDR2 SVGAGI, per germline. For the CDR3, the DNA is TGTGCCAGCAGTTCCCCCGGGTTAACCCAGCATTTT. Amino acid sequence: CASSSPGLTQHF.